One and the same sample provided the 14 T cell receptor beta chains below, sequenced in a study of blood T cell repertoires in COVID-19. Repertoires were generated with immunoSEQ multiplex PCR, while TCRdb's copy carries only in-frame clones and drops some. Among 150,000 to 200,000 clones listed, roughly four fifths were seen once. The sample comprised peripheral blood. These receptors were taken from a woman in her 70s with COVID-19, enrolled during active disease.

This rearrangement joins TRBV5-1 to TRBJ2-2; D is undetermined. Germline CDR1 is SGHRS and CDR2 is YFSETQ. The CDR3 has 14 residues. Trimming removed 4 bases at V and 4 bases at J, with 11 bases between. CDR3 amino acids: CASSPDTITGELFF. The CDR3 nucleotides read TGCGCCAGCAGCCCAGACACCATCACCGGGGAGCTGTTTTTT.

The CDR3 DNA reads TGCGCCAGCAGCGTATCTACAGGGACTATTTCCTACGAGCAGTACTTC. It translates to CASSVSTGTISYEQYF. The chain is built from TRBV5-1 and TRBJ2-7; tentative D call: TRBD2 (7 bases). The CDR3 has 16 residues. Per the germline V gene, CDR1 is SGHRS and CDR2 is YFSETQ. V lost 4 bases to trimming and J lost 1 base, with 18 bases between them.

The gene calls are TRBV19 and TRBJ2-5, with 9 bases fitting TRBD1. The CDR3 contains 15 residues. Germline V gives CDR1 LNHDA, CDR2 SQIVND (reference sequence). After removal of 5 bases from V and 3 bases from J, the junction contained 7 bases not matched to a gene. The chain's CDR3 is CASSGTGQGKETQYF. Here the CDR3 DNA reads TGTGCCAGTAGTGGGACGGGACAGGGAAAAGAGACCCAGTACTTC.

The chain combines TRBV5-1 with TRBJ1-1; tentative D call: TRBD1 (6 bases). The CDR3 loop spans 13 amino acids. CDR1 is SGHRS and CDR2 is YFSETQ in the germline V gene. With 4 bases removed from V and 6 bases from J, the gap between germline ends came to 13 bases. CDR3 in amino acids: CASSNSQGPEAFF. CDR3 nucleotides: TGCGCCAGCAGCAACTCACAGGGTCCTGAAGCTTTCTTT.

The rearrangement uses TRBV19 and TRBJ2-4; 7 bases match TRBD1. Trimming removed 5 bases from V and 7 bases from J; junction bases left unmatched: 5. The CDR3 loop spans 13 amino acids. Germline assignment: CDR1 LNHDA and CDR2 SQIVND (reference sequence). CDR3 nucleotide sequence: TGTGCCAGTAGTCCGGGACAGAGGAACATTCAGTACTTC. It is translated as CASSPGQRNIQYF.

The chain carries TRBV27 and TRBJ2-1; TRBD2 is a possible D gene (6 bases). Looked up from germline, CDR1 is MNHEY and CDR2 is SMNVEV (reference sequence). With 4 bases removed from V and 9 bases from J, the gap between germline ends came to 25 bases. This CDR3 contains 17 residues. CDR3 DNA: TGTGCCAGCAGTTCTGTCGCGGGGACGGGACCATTTGGTGAGCAGTTCTTC. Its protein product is CASSSVAGTGPFGEQFF.

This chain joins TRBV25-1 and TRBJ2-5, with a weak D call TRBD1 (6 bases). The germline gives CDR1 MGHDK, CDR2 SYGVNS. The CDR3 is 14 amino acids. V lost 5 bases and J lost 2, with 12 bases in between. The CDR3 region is CASSNSGAQETQYF. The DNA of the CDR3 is TGTGCCAGCAGTAATTCAGGGGCACAAGAGACCCAGTACTTC.

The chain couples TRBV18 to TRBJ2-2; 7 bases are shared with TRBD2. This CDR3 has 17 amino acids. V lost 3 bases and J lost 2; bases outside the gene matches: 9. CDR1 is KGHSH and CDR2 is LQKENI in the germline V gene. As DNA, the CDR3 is TGTGCCAGCTCACCTATAAGCGGGATTCTTAACACCGGGGAGCTGTTTTTT. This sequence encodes CASSPISGILNTGELFF.

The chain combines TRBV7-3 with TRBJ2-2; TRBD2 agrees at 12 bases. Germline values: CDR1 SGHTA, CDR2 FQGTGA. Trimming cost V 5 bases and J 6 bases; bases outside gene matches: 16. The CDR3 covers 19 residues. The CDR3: CASSARSSGRGLLSGELFF. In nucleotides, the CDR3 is TGTGCCAGCAGCGCTCGCTCTAGCGGGAGGGGTTTGTTATCCGGGGAGCTGTTTTTT.

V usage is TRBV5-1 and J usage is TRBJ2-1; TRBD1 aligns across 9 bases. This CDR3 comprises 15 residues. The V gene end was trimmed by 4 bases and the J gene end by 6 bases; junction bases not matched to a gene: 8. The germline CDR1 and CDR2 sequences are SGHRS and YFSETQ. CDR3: CASSPAGQGFNEQFF. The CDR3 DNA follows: TGCGCCAGCAGCCCCGCGGGACAGGGCTTCAATGAGCAGTTCTTC. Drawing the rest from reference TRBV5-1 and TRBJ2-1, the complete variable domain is KAGVTQTPRYLIKTRGQQVTLSCSPISGHRSVSWYQQTPGQGLQFLFEYFSETQRNKGNFPGRFSGRQFSNSRSEMNVSTLELGDSALYLCASSPAGQGFNEQFFGPGTRLTVL.

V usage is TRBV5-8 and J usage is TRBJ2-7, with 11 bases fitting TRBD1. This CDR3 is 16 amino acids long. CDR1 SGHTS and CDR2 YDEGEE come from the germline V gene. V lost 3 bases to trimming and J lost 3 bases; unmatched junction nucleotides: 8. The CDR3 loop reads CASSSPSGTGGYEQYF. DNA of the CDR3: TGTGCCAGCAGCTCCCCCTCCGGGACAGGGGGCTACGAGCAGTACTTC.

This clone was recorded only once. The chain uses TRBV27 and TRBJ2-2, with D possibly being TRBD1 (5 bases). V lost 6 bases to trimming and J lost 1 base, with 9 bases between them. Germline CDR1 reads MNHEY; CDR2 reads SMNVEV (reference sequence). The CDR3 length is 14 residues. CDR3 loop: CASRAQGNTGELFF. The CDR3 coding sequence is TGTGCCAGCAGGGCTCAGGGGAACACCGGGGAGCTGTTTTTT.

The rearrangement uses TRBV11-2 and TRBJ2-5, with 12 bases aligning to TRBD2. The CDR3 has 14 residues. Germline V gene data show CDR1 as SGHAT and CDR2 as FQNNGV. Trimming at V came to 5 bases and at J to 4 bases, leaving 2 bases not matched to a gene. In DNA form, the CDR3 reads TGTGCCAGCAGCCGGGGACTAGCGGGAGAGACCCAGTACTTC. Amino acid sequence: CASSRGLAGETQYF.

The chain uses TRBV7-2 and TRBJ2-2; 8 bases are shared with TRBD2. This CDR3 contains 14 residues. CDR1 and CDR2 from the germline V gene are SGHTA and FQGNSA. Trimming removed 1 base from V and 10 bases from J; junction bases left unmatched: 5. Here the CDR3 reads CASSLERGPTELFF. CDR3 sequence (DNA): TGTGCCAGCAGCTTAGAGCGGGGGCCGACGGAGCTGTTTTTT. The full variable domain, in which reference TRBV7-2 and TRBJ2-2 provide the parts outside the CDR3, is GAGVSQSPSNKVTEKGKDVELRCDPISGHTALYWYRQSLGQGLEFLIYFQGNSAPDKSGLPSDRFSAERTGGSVSTLTIQRTQQEDSAVYLCASSLERGPTELFFGEGSRLTVL.